One sample yielded the 10 T cell receptor beta chains listed below, sequenced in a study of long-term antiretroviral therapy in people with HIV. Investigators performed immunoSEQ version v3.0 at survey level. Profiled with immunoSEQ multiplex PCR; TCRdb holds only in-frame clones, not every one. The repertoire includes 30,000 to 40,000 clones, 65% to 90% of them detected once, and roughly 5.6% sits in the top ten. Source: unsorted PBMCs, taken 1.5 years after starting antiretroviral therapy. These receptors all stem from a man aged 18 to 30 with HIV.

This sequence joins TRBV27 and TRBJ2-3; 12 bases line up with TRBD2. The length of the CDR3 is 15 residues. CDR1 and CDR2 (germline): MNHEY, SMNVEV (reference sequence). Germline trimming cut 4 bases from V and 3 bases from J; bases unmatched to any gene: 2. Here the CDR3 reads CASSSSGRATDTQYF. CDR3 DNA: TGTGCCAGCAGTTCTAGCGGGAGGGCTACAGATACGCAGTATTTT.

This sequence joins TRBV4-1 and TRBJ1-3; no definite D call. Trimming pared 1 base from V and 0 bases from J, leaving 16 bases between. Germline V lookup: CDR1 MGHRA, CDR2 YSYEKL. CDR3 length equals 18 residues. The CDR3 region has the DNA TGCGCCAGCAGCCAAGTAATCGCAGACGGCCGCTCTGGAAACACCATATATTTT. Protein sequence: CASSQVIADGRSGNTIYF.

V and J are TRBV5-1 and TRBJ2-5; 9 positions match TRBD2. The length of the CDR3 is 15 residues. The trim removed 7 bases at V and 5 bases at J, leaving 12 bases unmatched. Germline assignment: CDR1 SGHRS and CDR2 YFSETQ. The CDR3 coding sequence is TGCGCCAGCGGACCAGGGACTAGCACGTTCGAGACCCAGTACTTC. As protein: CASGPGTSTFETQYF.

This clone was picked up a small number of times. The rearrangement links TRBV7-9 to TRBJ2-1; TRBD1 is a possible D gene (5 bases). The CDR3 has 14 amino acids. Trimming took off 3 bases at V and 5 bases at J, with 11 bases between the two ends. Per the germline V gene, CDR1 is SEHNR and CDR2 is FQNEAQ (reference sequence). The CDR3 sequence: CASSFATANNEQFF. The CDR3 DNA reads TGTGCCAGCAGCTTCGCGACAGCGAACAATGAGCAGTTCTTC.

This clone was detected a few times. The chain couples TRBV5-1 to TRBJ2-7; possibly TRBD2 for D (6 bases). Germline lookup yields CDR1 SGHRS and CDR2 YFSETQ. This CDR3 is 17 amino acids long. Trimming took 1 base from V and 2 from J, leaving 19 bases between them. The CDR3 here is CASSLRRELNSAYEQYF. The CDR3 DNA is TGCGCCAGCAGCTTGCGCCGGGAGTTAAACTCGGCCTACGAGCAGTACTTC.

This clone appeared once. V and J are TRBV28 and TRBJ1-3, with unresolved D. V was clipped by 5 bases and J by 0 bases, with 17 bases between them. This CDR3 comprises 17 residues. Germline loops: CDR1 MDHEN, CDR2 SYDVKM. The CDR3 DNA follows: TGTGCCAGCAGTCCAACGGGGTTTCCAAACTCTGGAAACACCATATATTTT. Its protein is CASSPTGFPNSGNTIYF.

This sequence joins TRBV19 and TRBJ2-5, with 7 bases that match TRBD2. This CDR3 has 15 residues. Germline assignment: CDR1 LNHDA and CDR2 SQIVND (reference sequence). V lost 2 bases to trimming and J lost 4 bases; unmatched junction nucleotides: 7. CDR3 amino acids: CASSIRARGSETQYF. Written as DNA, the CDR3 is TGTGCCAGTAGTATACGCGCGCGGGGGTCAGAGACCCAGTACTTC.

Written as DNA, the CDR3 is TGCGCCAGCAGCCAAGGAGGGCAGCTAGGTGTCGACGAGCAGTACTTC. Translated: CASSQGGQLGVDEQYF. The V call is TRBV4-1, the J call TRBJ2-7; D is possibly TRBD2 (5 bases). The CDR3 runs 16 residues. Germline V gives CDR1 MGHRA, CDR2 YSYEKL. V was trimmed by 1 base and J by 5 bases, leaving 18 bases between them.

This chain joins TRBV7-9 and TRBJ2-1, with D possibly TRBD1 on 5 matching bases. With 1 base removed from V and 7 bases from J, the gap between germline ends came to 20 bases. The germline V gene encodes CDR1 SEHNR and CDR2 FQNEAQ (reference sequence). The CDR3 length is 17 residues. This CDR3 is CASSLDLGLLPQNEQFF. DNA for the CDR3: TGTGCCAGCAGCTTAGACCTGGGGCTCCTGCCCCAAAATGAGCAGTTCTTC.

V and J are TRBV2 and TRBJ2-1, with 10 bases aligning to TRBD1. The V gene's germline CDR1 is SNHLY and CDR2 FYNNEI. The CDR3 has 14 amino acids. V was pared by 10 bases and J by 5 bases, with 8 bases of the junction left unmatched. CDR3 protein: CATNRDRGNNEQFF. The CDR3 DNA sequence: TGTGCCACAAACCGGGACAGGGGCAACAATGAGCAGTTCTTC.